The present TCR beta chain was sequenced within a study of long-term antiretroviral therapy in people with HIV. With survey level as its setting, the immunoSEQ assay was v3.0. The table came from immunoSEQ multiplex PCR; TCRdb's copy has only in-frame clones and leaves some out. The sample records about 24,000 clones, 70% to 85% being singletons. This CDR3 has 14 amino acids. Germline loops: CDR1 SGHAT, CDR2 FQNNGV. V was shortened by 1 base and J by 8 bases, with 9 bases between the two germline ends. Sequenced here: unsorted PBMCs, sampled 1.2 years after starting antiretroviral therapy. This sequence joins TRBV11-2 and TRBJ1-6; D is unresolved. The TCR sequence derives from a woman in her 40s with HIV. The CDR3 protein is CASSLGQSYSPLHF. The CDR3 DNA follows: TGTGCCAGCAGCTTAGGGCAGTCCTATTCACCCCTCCACTTT.